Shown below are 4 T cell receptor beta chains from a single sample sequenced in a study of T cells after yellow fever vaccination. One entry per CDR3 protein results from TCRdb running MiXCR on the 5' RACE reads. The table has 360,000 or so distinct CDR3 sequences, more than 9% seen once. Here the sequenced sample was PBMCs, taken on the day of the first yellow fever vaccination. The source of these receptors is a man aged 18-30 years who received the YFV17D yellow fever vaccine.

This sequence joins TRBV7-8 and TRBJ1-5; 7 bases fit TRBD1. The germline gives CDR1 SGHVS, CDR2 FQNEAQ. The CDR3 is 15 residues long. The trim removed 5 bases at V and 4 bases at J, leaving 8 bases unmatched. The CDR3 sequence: CASSHRRQGNQPQHF. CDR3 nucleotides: TGTGCCAGCAGCCACCGGAGACAGGGAAATCAGCCCCAGCATTTT.

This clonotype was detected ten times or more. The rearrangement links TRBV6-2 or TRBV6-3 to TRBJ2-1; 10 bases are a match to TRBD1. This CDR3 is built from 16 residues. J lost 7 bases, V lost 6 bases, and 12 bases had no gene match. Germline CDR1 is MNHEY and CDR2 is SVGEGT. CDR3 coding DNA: TGTGCCAGCAGCGATGTTTGGGACAGGGGCTGGAATGAGCAGTTCTTC. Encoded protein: CASSDVWDRGWNEQFF.

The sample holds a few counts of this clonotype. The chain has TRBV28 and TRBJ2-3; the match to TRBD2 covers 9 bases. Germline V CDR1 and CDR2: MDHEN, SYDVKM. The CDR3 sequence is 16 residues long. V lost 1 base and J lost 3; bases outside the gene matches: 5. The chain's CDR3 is CASSLYSGLATDTQYF. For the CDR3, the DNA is TGTGCCAGCAGTTTATACTCGGGACTAGCAACAGATACGCAGTATTTT.

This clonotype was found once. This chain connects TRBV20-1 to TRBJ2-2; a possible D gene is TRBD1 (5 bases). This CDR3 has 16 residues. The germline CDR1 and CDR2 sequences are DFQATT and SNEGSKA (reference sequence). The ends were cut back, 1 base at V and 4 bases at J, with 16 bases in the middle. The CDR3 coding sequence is TGCAGTGCTAGAGCATGGGGCAGGGATGCCACCGGGGAGCTGTTTTTT. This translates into CSARAWGRDATGELFF.